These 12 T cell receptor beta chains were all obtained from the same sample, sequenced in a study of T cell changes during pregnancy in multiple sclerosis. Measured with immunoSEQ multiplex PCR; TCRdb has only the in-frame clones, and not every one. This table has approximately 60,000 clones, approximately 90% appearing once. The sample consisted of peripheral blood, taken after pregnancy. These receptors were obtained from a female donor in good health, enrolled as a control in a pregnancy study.

This chain links TRBV4-3 with TRBJ2-1, with 7 positions matching TRBD2. The CDR3 has 14 amino acids. Germline V gives CDR1 LGHNA, CDR2 YSLEER. Trimming at V came to 3 bases and at J to 2 bases, leaving 1 base not matched to a gene. The CDR3 DNA reads as TGCGCCAGCAGCCAGGGGACTACCTACAATGAGCAGTTCTTC. This gives the protein CASSQGTTYNEQFF.

The chain joins TRBV19 to TRBJ2-5; D not resolved. Trimming pared 3 bases from V and 5 bases from J, leaving 4 bases between. The germline V gene has CDR1 LNHDA and CDR2 SQIVND (reference sequence). The CDR3 has 11 residues. The CDR3 nucleotides are TGTGCCAGTAGTATGCGGGAGACCCAGTACTTC. It codes for CASSMRETQYF.

The DNA for the CDR3 is TGCGCCAGCAGGGGACAGGTCCTCCGTAACTATGGCTACACCTTC. Residues: CASRGQVLRNYGYTF. The chain employs TRBV5-1 and TRBJ1-2; 8 nucleotides align to TRBD1. This CDR3 is built from 15 residues. With 5 bases clipped from V and 1 base from J, the junction kept 7 bases outside the gene matches. Germline CDR1 and CDR2: SGHRS and YFSETQ.

The chain couples TRBV28 to TRBJ2-5; 10 bases line up with TRBD1. The junction had 7 bases not matched to a gene; V was cut back by 5 bases and J by 4 bases. In germline, CDR1 is MDHEN, CDR2 SYDVKM. The CDR3 extends over 15 amino acids. The CDR3 is CASSAPGQGTETQYF. The CDR3 DNA is TGTGCCAGCAGTGCACCGGGACAGGGGACAGAGACCCAGTACTTC.

This rearrangement joins TRBV13 to TRBJ2-6; D not resolved. Trimming cost V 2 bases and J 0 bases, with 5 bases left between them. Germline-derived CDR1 and CDR2 are PRHDT and FYEKMQ (reference sequence). The CDR3 covers 15 residues. The CDR3 DNA follows: TGTGCCAGCAGCTTACAGTACTCTGGGGCCAACGTCCTGACTTTC. Amino acids: CASSLQYSGANVLTF.

J is TRBJ2-1 and V is TRBV7-3, with 13 nucleotides matching TRBD2. V was pared by 4 bases and J by 9 bases, with 9 bases of the junction left unmatched. The CDR3 is 16 amino acids. Germline V gene data show CDR1 as SGHTA and CDR2 as FQGTGA. CDR3 coding DNA: TGTGCCAGCAGCTCCATACTAGCGGGGGGGCCTAGTGAGCAGTTCTTC. This encodes CASSSILAGGPSEQFF.

This clone was seen a handful of times. This chain joins TRBV4-1 and TRBJ2-7; D is possibly TRBD2 (6 bases). CDR1 is MGHRA and CDR2 is YSYEKL in the germline V gene. CDR3 size: 15 residues. V lost 1 base, J lost 2 bases, and 12 bases lay in between. DNA of the CDR3: TGCGCCAGCAGCCAAGGGAGCGGGCCGGCCTACGAGCAGTACTTC. It yields the protein CASSQGSGPAYEQYF.

This chain uses TRBV29-1 with TRBJ1-1; 11 nucleotides line up with TRBD1. The CDR3 loop spans 13 amino acids. The V gene's germline CDR1 is SQVTM and CDR2 ANQGSEA. The J segment lost 1 base and the V segment lost 7 bases, leaving 2 bases of the junction unmatched. CDR3 sequence (DNA): TGCAGCGCCGGGACAGGGGGGAACACTGAAGCTTTCTTT. This codes for CSAGTGGNTEAFF.

The rearrangement links TRBV9 to TRBJ2-7; 7 nucleotides agree with TRBD1. After removal of 3 bases from V and 3 bases from J, the junction contained 9 bases not matched to a gene. This CDR3 region has 15 residues. Germline V gene data show CDR1 as SGDLS and CDR2 as YYNGEE. CDR3 amino acids: CASSASTTGLYEQYF. The CDR3 region has the DNA TGTGCCAGCAGCGCCTCTACGACAGGGCTCTACGAGCAGTACTTC.

This clone was counted between two and nine times. The chain couples TRBV5-1 to TRBJ1-1; 8 positions agree with TRBD1. This CDR3 contains 14 residues. Germline loops: CDR1 SGHRS, CDR2 YFSETQ. Germline trimming cut 6 bases from V and 1 base from J; bases unmatched to any gene: 5. For the CDR3, the DNA is TGCGCCAGCATGGGAGACAGGGGGAACACTGAAGCTTTCTTT. Protein sequence: CASMGDRGNTEAFF.

The CDR3 sequence is CASSWDWNYGYTF. The CDR3 nucleotides are TGTGCCAGCAGCTGGGACTGGAACTATGGCTACACCTTC. V gene TRBV7-9 combines with J gene TRBJ1-2; possibly TRBD1 for D (5 bases). Germline values: CDR1 SEHNR, CDR2 FQNEAQ (reference sequence). The CDR3 runs 13 residues. V lost 4 bases to trimming and J lost 2 bases, with 8 bases between them.

The chain uses TRBV7-9 and TRBJ1-1; 8 positions agree with TRBD1. Per the germline V gene, CDR1 is SEHNR and CDR2 is FQNEAQ (reference sequence). The trim removed 5 bases at V and 4 bases at J, leaving 9 bases unmatched. This CDR3 region has 15 residues. CDR3: CASSDPGQVGTEAFF. The CDR3 bases are TGTGCCAGCAGCGACCCGGGACAGGTAGGCACTGAAGCTTTCTTT.